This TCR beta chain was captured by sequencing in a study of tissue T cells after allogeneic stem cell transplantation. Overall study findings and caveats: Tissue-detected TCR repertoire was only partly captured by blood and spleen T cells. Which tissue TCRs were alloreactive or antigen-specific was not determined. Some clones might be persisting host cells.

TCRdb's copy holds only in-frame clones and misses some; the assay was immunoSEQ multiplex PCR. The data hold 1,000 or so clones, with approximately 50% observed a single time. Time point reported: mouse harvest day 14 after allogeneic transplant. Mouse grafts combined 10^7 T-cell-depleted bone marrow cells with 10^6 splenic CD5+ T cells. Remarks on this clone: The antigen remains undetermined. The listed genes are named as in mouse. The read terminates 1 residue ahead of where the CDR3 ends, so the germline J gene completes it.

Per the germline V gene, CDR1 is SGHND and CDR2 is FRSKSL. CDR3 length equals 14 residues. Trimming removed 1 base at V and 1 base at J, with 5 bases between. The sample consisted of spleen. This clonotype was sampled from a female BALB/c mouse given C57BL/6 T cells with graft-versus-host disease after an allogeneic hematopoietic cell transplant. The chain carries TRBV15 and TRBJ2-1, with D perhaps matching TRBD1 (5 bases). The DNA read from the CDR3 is TGTGCCAGCAGTTTAGGACAGAACTATGCTGAGCAGTTC. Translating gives CASSLGQNYAEQF. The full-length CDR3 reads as CASSLGQNYAEQFF.